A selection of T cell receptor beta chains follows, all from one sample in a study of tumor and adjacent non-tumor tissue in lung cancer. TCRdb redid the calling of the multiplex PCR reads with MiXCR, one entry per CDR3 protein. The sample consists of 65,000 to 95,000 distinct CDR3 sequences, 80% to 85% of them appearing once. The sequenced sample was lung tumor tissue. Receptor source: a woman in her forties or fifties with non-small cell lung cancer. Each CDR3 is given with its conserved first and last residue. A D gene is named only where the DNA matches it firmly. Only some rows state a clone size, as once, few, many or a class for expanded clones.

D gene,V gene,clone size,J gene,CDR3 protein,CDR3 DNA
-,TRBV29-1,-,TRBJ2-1,CGVETRDLQFF,TGCGGCGTTGAGACCCGGGACCTCCAGTTCTTC
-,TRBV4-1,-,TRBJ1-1,CASSHDLYRLNTEAFF,TGCGCCAGCAGCCATGATTTGTACAGGTTGAATACTGAAGCTTTCTTT
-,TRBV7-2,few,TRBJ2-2,CASSTKKADTGELFF,TGTGCCAGCAGCACAAAAAAAGCGGACACCGGGGAGCTGTTTTTT
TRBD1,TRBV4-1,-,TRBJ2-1,CAINHGQGTHEQFF,TGCGCCATCAACCACGGACAGGGGACGCATGAGCAGTTCTTC
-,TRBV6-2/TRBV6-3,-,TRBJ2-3,CACSDPREGAVVDTQYF,TGTGCCTGCAGCGACCCCAGGGAGGGGGCGGTCGTTGATACGCAGTATTTT
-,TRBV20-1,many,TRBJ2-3,CSAGDRRGLMVTDTQYF,TGCAGTGCTGGAGATCGGAGGGGGCTGATGGTCACAGATACGCAGTATTTT
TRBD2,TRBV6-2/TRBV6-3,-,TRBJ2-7,CASRYSGGGHEQYF,TGTGCCAGCAGATACTCGGGCGGGGGGCACGAGCAGTATTTC
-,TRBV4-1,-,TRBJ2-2,CASSQEVRTSGNTGELFF,TGCGCCAGCAGCCAAGAAGTTCGGACCAGCGGGAACACCGGGGAGCTGTTTTTT
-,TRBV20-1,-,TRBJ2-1,CSTRELSSSDLSEQSF,TGCAGTACTAGGGAGTTGAGTAGCTCTGATCTCAGCGAGCAGTCCTTC
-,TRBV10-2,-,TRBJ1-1,CTSWDPNTEAFF,TGCACCAGCTGGGACCCGAACACCGAAGCTTTCTTT
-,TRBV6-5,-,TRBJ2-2,CASRTRLGTEKTGELFF,TGTGCCAGCAGAACAAGACTGGGGACGGAAAAGACCGGGGAGCTGTTTTTT
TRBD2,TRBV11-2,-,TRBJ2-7,CTSSSLAGVGEQYF,TGTACCAGCAGCTCATTAGCGGGAGTAGGAGAACAGTACTTC
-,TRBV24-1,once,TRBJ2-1,CITSKASSRSYNERFF,TGTATCACCAGTAAGGCCAGCAGCAGATCCTACAATGAGCGGTTCTTC
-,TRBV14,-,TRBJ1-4,CASSQEVALQSNEKRFF,TGTGCCAGCAGCCAAGAGGTAGCGCTTCAGTCCAATGAAAAACGGTTTTTT
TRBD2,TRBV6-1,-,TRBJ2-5,CASSEKSSGRKTQYF,TGTGCCAGCAGTGAAAAGTCGAGCGGGAGAAAGACTCAGTACTTC
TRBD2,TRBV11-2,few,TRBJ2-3,CASSLSGMEDTQYF,TGTGCCAGCAGCTTGAGCGGGATGGAAGATACGCAGTATTTT
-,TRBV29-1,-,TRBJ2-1,CTVKQVYSYNEQFF,TGCACCGTTAAACAAGTCTACTCTTACAATGAGCAGTTCTTC
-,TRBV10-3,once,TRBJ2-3,CATNPTTGSDTRYF,TGTGCCACGAACCCGACGACAGGCTCAGATACACGGTATTTT
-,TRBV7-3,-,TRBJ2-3,CASSLDYTDTQYF,TGTGCCAGCAGCTTAGACTACACAGATACGCAGTATTTT
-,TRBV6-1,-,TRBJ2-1,CASSKETRGLFF,TGTGCCAGTAGTAAGGAGACTAGGGGACTGTTCTTC
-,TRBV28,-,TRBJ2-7,CANSPSGIGYDEQYF,TGTGCCAACAGTCCCTCAGGTATAGGGTACGACGAGCAGTACTTC
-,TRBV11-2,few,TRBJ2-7,CPSSPWASGSYKRYF,-
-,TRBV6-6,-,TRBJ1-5,CTSSYPGREKPQHF,TGTACTAGCAGTTACCCCGGGCGGGAAAAACCCCAGCATTTT
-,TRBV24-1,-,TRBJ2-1,CAASKASSRSCNEQFF,TGTGCCGCCAGTAAGGCCAGCAGCAGATCCTGCAACGAGCAGTTCTTC
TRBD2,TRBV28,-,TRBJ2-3,CASSFGTSGVGTRYF,TGTGCCAGCAGTTTCGGGACTAGCGGGGTAGGTACGCGGTATTTT
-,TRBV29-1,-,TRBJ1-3,CSVVRDSRNTIYF,TGCAGCGTTGTTAGAGACTCTAGAAACACCATATATTTT
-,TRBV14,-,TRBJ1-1,CASGQLGGAVTEAFF,TGTGCCAGCGGCCAACTTGGGGGGGCAGTCACTGAAGCTTTCTTT
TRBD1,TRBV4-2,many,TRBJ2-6,CASSQDKFGTGAPGANVLTF,TGTGCCAGCAGCCAAGATAAGTTCGGGACAGGGGCTCCTGGGGCCAACGTCCTGACTTTC
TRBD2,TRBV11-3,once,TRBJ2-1,CANSPGLAGGVRQQFF,TGTGCCAATAGTCCCGGACTAGCGGGAGGAGTTCGTCAGCAGTTCTTC
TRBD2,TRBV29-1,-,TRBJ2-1,CSAGAGGDHNEQFF,TGCAGCGCTGGGGCGGGAGGGGACCACAATGAGCAGTTCTTC
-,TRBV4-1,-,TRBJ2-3,CASSQAGRVDTQYF,TGCGCCAGCAGCCAAGCTGGGCGGGTAGATACGCAGTATTTT
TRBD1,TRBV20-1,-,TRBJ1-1,CSASPDRVALF,TGCAGTGCTAGTCCAGACAGGGTAGCTCTCTTT
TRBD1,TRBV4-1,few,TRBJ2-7,CASGQDLYRGLSEQYF,TGTGCCAGCGGCCAAGATTTGTACAGGGGCTTGAGCGAGCAGTACTTC
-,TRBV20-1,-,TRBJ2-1,CSARAHARAEQLF,TGCAGTGCTAGAGCCCACGCGAGAGCTGAGCAGCTCTTC
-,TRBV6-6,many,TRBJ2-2,CASSVPMGRGELFF,TGTGCCAGCAGTGTCCCCATGGGTCGCGGGGAGCTGTTTTTT
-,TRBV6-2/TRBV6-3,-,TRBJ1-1,CACSYSRWAEAFF,TGTGCCTGCAGTTACTCGAGGTGGGCTGAAGCTTTCTTT
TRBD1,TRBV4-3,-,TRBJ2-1,CPSSQDRGLRNKQFF,TGCCCCAGCAGCCAAGACAGGGGGCTAAGGAATAAGCAGTTCTTC